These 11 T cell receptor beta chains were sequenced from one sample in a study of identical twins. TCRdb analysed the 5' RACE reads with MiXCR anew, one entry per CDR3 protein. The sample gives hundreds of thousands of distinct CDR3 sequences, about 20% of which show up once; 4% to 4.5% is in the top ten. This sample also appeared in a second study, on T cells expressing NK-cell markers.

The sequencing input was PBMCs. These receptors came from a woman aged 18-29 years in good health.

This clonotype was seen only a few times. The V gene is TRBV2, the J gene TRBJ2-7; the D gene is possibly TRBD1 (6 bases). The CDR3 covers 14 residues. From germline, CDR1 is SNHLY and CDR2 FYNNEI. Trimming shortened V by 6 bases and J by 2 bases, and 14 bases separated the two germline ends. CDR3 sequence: CASRFDRSAYEQYF. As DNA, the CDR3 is TGTGCCAGCAGGTTCGACAGGTCGGCCTACGAGCAGTACTTC.

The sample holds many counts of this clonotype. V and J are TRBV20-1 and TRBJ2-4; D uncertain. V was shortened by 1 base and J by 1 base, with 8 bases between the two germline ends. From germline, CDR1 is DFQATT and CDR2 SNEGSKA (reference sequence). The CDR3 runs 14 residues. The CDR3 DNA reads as TGCAGTGCTAGAGTTCCCGATGCCAAAAACATTCAGTACTTC. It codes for CSARVPDAKNIQYF.

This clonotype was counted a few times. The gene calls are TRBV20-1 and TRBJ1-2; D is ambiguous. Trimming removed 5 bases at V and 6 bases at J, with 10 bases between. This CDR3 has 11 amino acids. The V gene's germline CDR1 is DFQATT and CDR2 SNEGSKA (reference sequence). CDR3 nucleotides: TGCAGTGCTCGGTCACACCATGGCTACACCTTC. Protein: CSARSHHGYTF.

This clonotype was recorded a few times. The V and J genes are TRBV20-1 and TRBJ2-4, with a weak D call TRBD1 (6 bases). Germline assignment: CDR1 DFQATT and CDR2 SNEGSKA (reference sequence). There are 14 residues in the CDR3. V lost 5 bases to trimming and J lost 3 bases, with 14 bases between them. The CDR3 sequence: CSALDRSNKNIQYF. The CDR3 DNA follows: TGCAGTGCTCTTGACAGGAGCAACAAAAACATTCAGTACTTC.

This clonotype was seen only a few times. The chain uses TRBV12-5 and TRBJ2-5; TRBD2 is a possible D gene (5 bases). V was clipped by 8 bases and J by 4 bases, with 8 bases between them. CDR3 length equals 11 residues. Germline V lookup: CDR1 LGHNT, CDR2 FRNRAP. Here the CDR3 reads CASLRGETQYF. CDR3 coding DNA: TGTGCTAGTCTACGGGGAGAGACCCAGTACTTC.

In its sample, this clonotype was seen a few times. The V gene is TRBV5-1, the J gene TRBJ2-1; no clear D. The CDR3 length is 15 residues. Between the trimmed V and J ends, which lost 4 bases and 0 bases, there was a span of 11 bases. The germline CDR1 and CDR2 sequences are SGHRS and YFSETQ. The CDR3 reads CASSLTVSSYNEQFF. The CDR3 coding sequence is TGCGCCAGCAGCCTGACTGTGAGCTCCTACAATGAGCAGTTCTTC.

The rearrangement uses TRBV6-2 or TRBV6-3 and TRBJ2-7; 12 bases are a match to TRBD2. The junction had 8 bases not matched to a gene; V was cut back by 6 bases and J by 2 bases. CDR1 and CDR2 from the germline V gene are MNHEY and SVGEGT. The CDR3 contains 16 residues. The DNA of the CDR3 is TGTGCCAGCAGCTCATCACTAGCGGGAGGTGCCTACGAGCAGTACTTC. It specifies CASSSSLAGGAYEQYF.

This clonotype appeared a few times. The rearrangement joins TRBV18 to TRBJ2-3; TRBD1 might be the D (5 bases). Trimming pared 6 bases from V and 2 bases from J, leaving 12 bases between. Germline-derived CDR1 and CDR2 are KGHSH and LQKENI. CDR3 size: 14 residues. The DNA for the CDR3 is TGTGCCAGCTCGCCCGGACACATCACAGATACGCAGTATTTT. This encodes CASSPGHITDTQYF.

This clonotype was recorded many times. The chain's CDR3 is CASTGYTEAFF. The CDR3 region has the DNA TGTGCCAGCACGGGGTACACTGAAGCTTTCTTT. V usage is TRBV6-5 and J usage is TRBJ1-1, with D hard to call. The CDR3 totals 11 residues. V was trimmed by 7 bases and J by 3 bases, leaving 6 bases between them. Germline V CDR1 and CDR2: MNHEY, SVGAGI.

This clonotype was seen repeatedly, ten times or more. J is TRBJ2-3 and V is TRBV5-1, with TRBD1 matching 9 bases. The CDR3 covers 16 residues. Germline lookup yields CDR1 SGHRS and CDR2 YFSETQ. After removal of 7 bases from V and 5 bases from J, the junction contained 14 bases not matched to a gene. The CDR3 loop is CASQGQPGQGRDTQYF. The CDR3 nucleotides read TGCGCCAGCCAAGGGCAACCGGGACAGGGAAGAGATACGCAGTATTTT.

The CDR3 bases are TGCGCCAGCAGAATGGGACTAGCGGTTTCCTACAATGAGCAGTTCTTC. Its translation: CASRMGLAVSYNEQFF. This sequence joins TRBV5-1 and TRBJ2-1; 11 bases match TRBD2. This CDR3 contains 16 residues. Losses at the gene ends were 5 bases for V and 1 base for J; bases not matched to a gene: 5. CDR1 is SGHRS and CDR2 is YFSETQ in the germline V gene. Drawing the rest from reference TRBV5-1 and TRBJ2-1, the complete variable domain is KAGVTQTPRYLIKTRGQQVTLSCSPISGHRSVSWYQQTPGQGLQFLFEYFSETQRNKGNFPGRFSGRQFSNSRSEMNVSTLELGDSALYLCASRMGLAVSYNEQFFGPGTRLTVL.